The present TCR beta chain was sequenced within a study of T-cell memory formation after mild COVID-19 (dated by TCRdb to about 2021). Describing the broader study: Most TCR sequence clusters were specific to one of the two donors. T-cell clones expanding and contracting after mild COVID-19 in a couple of donors were tracked by longitudinal TCRalpha and TCRbeta repertoire sequencing. Two young, previously healthy adult volunteers, one female and one male, were included in the cohort. Findings and caveats that apply to the study as a whole: Only two mild cases were covered by the study, and larger cohorts that include severe cases with pre-infection samples were considered necessary. Some responding clones were detected in pre-infection memory, which suggested that pre-existing cross-reactive memory T cells had joined the SARS-CoV-2 response. Clones contracting from day 15 to 85 had balanced CD4/CD8 phenotypes, while a second wave expanding from day 15 to 37 was biased towards CD4+. SARS-CoV-2 specificity of the second-wave clones peaking on day 37 was not confirmed. Contracting CD4+ clones turned up mainly in the CM and EM memory subsets, whereas EMRA was where CD8+ clones were enriched.

Per the germline V gene (reference sequence), SEHNR is the CDR1 and FQNEAQ is the CDR2. Counted from cysteine to phenylalanine, this CDR3 has 14 amino acids. Only the CDR3 part of the read is kept: 42 bases, read in frame from the first base. V is shortened by 5 bases, J by 3 bases, and the region joining them spans 13 bases. Regarding this clonotype: The antigen it recognizes is unknown. Base qualities were left out, and no much larger clone turns up one base away.

Ficoll-Paque density gradient centrifugation was used to isolate PBMCs. TCRdb records Illumina NovaSeq 6000 as the sequencer. cDNA libraries for TCRalpha and TCRbeta were prepared by 5'RACE using constant-segment primers, with sample barcodes and unique molecular identifiers added. Trizol reagent was used to extract RNA from every sample. Libraries were amplified in two PCR steps, with a second sample barcode and Illumina TruSeq adapters added in the second step. The libraries were sequenced on an Illumina NovaSeq using 2 x 150 bp paired-end reads. The study's processing was this. With migec v1.2.7, reads were demultiplexed and then collapsed into UMI-guided consensus sequences. Using mixcr v2.1.11, the UMI consensuses were aligned to TRA and TRB V and J templates and assembled into clonotypes. A clonotype was counted as expanded or contracted only if both edgeR and NoisET called the change significant, with noise models trained on biological replicates. For edgeR calls, the thresholds were a false discovery rate-adjusted p below 0.01 and a log2 fold-change of 1. As an exploratory analysis of dynamics, PCA with hierarchical clustering was applied to max-normalized trajectories of the 1000 most abundant clonotypes. The CD4 or CD8 phenotype of responding clones was assigned using the separately sequenced CD4+ and CD8+ repertoires. Starting from the raw public reads, TCRdb applied fastp trimming at Q25, assembled clones with MiXCR and retained in-frame beta chains. Entries that share a CDR3 protein sequence are merged under the most common genes and DNA. These V and J calls are TCRdb output, not the study's own analysis. The sample yields hundreds of thousands of distinct CDR3 sequences; under 20% were counted once. More than 10% of the sample is taken by the ten largest.

What was sequenced was PBMCs or a T cell subset sorted from them (not recorded which). The TCR was taken from an adult woman who had mild COVID-19 (a few samples of this study predate the infection). The sample titles of this study are shuffled in the database, so cell type and time point are left out; the donor was told from shared clones. The rearrangement combines TRBV7-9 with TRBJ1-1; a tentative D match to TRBD1 spans 5 bases. The CDR3: CASSVSGTDTEAFF. The base sequence is TGTGCCAGCAGCGTCTCCGGGACTGACACTGAAGCTTTCTTT.